This TCR beta chain was captured by sequencing in a study of blood T cell repertoires in COVID-19. Study at large: Italy, Spain and the United States were the sources of the convalescent and acute COVID-19 samples. T cells, B-cell-depleted T cells, or PBMCs provided the cDNA or gDNA that served as material.

Authors' data handling: How many nucleated cells were present was estimated from reference gene primer amplification. Here immunoSEQ multiplex PCR was the method, and the copy in TCRdb shows in-frame clones only, minus some. That table furnishes V, J and clone size, whereas the DNA furnished D and trimming. The sample lists around 160,000 clones, 81% occurring once. The TCR was taken from a human donor with acute or convalescent COVID-19. The donor label of this sample is uncertain. The sample taken for sequencing was peripheral blood.

The CDR3 DNA reads TGTGCCACCAGTGATTGGGCTAGCGGGGGTTCTAACCAAGAGACCCAGTACTTC. Translating gives CATSDWASGGSNQETQYF. V gene TRBV24-1 combines with J gene TRBJ2-5; TRBD2 agrees at 10 bases. CDR3 length: 18 residues. Germline V gives CDR1 KGHDR, CDR2 SFDVKD. V dropped 2 bases and J dropped 0; count of bases not matched to a gene: 8.